One sample yielded the 26 T cell receptor beta chains listed below, sequenced in a study of blood T cell repertoires in COVID-19. Method: immunoSEQ multiplex PCR; TCRdb's copy keeps in-frame clones and lacks some. Of roughly 14,000 clones detected, approximately 84% appear once; the ten largest clones hold around 16%. Sequenced input: peripheral blood. The receptors were gathered from a human donor in a cohort sampled during active COVID-19.

This clone was recorded once. The chain links TRBV4-3 to TRBJ2-7, with 9 bases matching TRBD2. Germline V CDR1 and CDR2: LGHNA, YSLEER. V trimming: 4 bases; J trimming: 2 bases; junction bases outside the gene matches: 6. The CDR3 spans 15 residues. CDR3 sequence (DNA): TGCGCCAGCAGCCCCTTAGCGGGGGAGGCCTACGAGCAGTACTTC. Amino acid sequence: CASSPLAGEAYEQYF.

The gene calls are TRBV4-3 and TRBJ1-2, with 11 bases that match TRBD1. The CDR3 runs 16 residues. Germline V gene sequence: CDR1 LGHNA, CDR2 YSLEER. After removal of 4 bases from V and 3 bases from J, the junction contained 7 bases not matched to a gene. The CDR3 bases are TGCGCCAGCAGCCGTCACGGGACAGGGGGTGACTATGGCTACACCTTC. This sequence encodes CASSRHGTGGDYGYTF.

J is TRBJ2-5 and V is TRBV4-1; maybe TRBD1 (6 bases). The CDR3 runs 14 residues. Germline V gives CDR1 MGHRA, CDR2 YSYEKL. Trimming pared 0 bases from V and 2 bases from J, leaving 7 bases between. The CDR3 DNA reads TGCGCCAGCAGCCAAGAGGACAGACAAGAGACCCAGTACTTC. It yields the protein CASSQEDRQETQYF.

This clone is a singleton in its sample. The gene calls are TRBV4-3 and TRBJ2-3, with 8 bases identical to TRBD2. CDR3 size: 18 residues. Germline V lookup: CDR1 LGHNA, CDR2 YSLEER. Trimming cost V 0 bases and J 2 bases; bases outside gene matches: 10. CDR3 sequence (DNA): TGCGCCAGCAGCCAAGATGGGTGGGCGGGAGGATACACAGATACGCAGTATTTT. It is translated as CASSQDGWAGGYTDTQYF.

This clone was found a few times. J is TRBJ1-5 and V is TRBV11-2; TRBD1 is a possible D gene (6 bases). The germline V and J ends were trimmed by 1 base and 0 bases, with 16 bases remaining between them. The CDR3 length is 18 residues. Germline V gene data show CDR1 as SGHAT and CDR2 as FQNNGV. CDR3 protein: CASSLGGWTDGSNQPQHF. CDR3 in DNA: TGTGCCAGCAGCTTAGGAGGGTGGACAGACGGTAGCAATCAGCCCCAGCATTTT.

The chain carries TRBV4-2 and TRBJ2-7; TRBD1 matches at 7 bases. Trimming took 2 bases from V and 0 from J; bases not matched to a gene: 7. CDR1 is LGHNA and CDR2 is YNFKEQ in the germline V gene. The CDR3 loop spans 16 amino acids. The CDR3 DNA follows: TGTGCCAGCAGCCAAAATCCGGGACAGACCTCCTACGAGCAGTACTTC. This translates into CASSQNPGQTSYEQYF.

The V call is TRBV18, the J call TRBJ2-6; possibly TRBD2 for D (5 bases). The ends were cut back, 3 bases at V and 2 bases at J, with 8 bases in the middle. Germline V gene lookup returns CDR1 KGHSH and CDR2 LQKENI. The CDR3 length is 15 residues. CDR3 nucleotides: TGTGCCAGCTCACCCACTAGTCCTGGGGCCAACGTCCTGACTTTC. It encodes CASSPTSPGANVLTF.

This clone was observed once. This chain joins TRBV7-3 and TRBJ2-1; tentatively, D is TRBD2 (5 bases). V was cut by 0 bases and J by 4 bases, with 10 bases left in between. CDR1 is SGHTA, CDR2 FQGTGA, per germline. This CDR3 comprises 15 residues. The chain's CDR3 is CASSLTGSPYNEQFF. The CDR3 nucleotides are TGTGCCAGCAGCTTAACGGGGAGTCCATACAATGAGCAGTTCTTC. Using reference TRBV7-3 and TRBJ2-1 for the parts outside the CDR3, the full variable domain is GAGVSQTPSNKVTEKGKYVELRCDPISGHTALYWYRQSLGQGPEFLIYFQGTGAADDSGLPNDRFFAVRPEGSVSTLKIQRTERGDSAVYLCASSLTGSPYNEQFFGPGTRLTVL.

This chain links TRBV6-5 with TRBJ2-7; D is unclear. Germline V CDR1 and CDR2: MNHEY, SVGAGI. Trimming shortened V by 8 bases and J by 3 bases, and 5 bases separated the two germline ends. This CDR3 spans 10 amino acids. Here the CDR3 DNA reads TGTGCCAGCGGGCACTACGAGCAGTACTTC. The encoded protein is CASGHYEQYF.

This clone was counted only a few times. J is TRBJ1-2 and V is TRBV27; 8 bases line up with TRBD1. The CDR3 loop spans 13 amino acids. Germline lookup yields CDR1 MNHEY and CDR2 SMNVEV (reference sequence). V shed 6 bases and J 6 bases; nucleotides not matched to a gene: 6. CDR3 in amino acids: CASRLPGGHGYTF. The CDR3 coding sequence is TGTGCCAGCAGACTTCCAGGGGGCCATGGCTACACCTTC.

V gene TRBV4-2 combines with J gene TRBJ2-7; D not certain. The CDR3 loop spans 15 amino acids. Trimming cost V 0 bases and J 0 bases, with 9 bases left between them. Germline V CDR1 and CDR2: LGHNA, YNFKEQ. The CDR3 DNA reads as TGTGCCAGCAGCCAAGATTTAGGCGGCTCCTACGAGCAGTACTTC. Protein product: CASSQDLGGSYEQYF.

The V gene is TRBV19, the J gene TRBJ2-1; 16 bases are a match to TRBD2. Trimming took 6 bases from V and 6 from J; bases not matched to a gene: 11. CDR3 size: 18 residues. CDR1 and CDR2 (germline): LNHDA, SQIVND (reference sequence). Here the CDR3 reads CASSPGLAGGPVSNEQFF. In DNA form, the CDR3 reads TGTGCCAGTAGCCCGGGACTAGCGGGGGGGCCAGTTTCCAATGAGCAGTTCTTC. Looking up the rest from reference TRBV19 and TRBJ2-1 gives the full variable domain: DGGITQSPKYLFRKEGQNVTLSCEQNLNHDAMYWYRQDPGQGLRLIYYSQIVNDFQKGDIAEGYSVSREKKESFPLTVTSAQKNPTAFYLCASSPGLAGGPVSNEQFFGPGTRLTVL.

The rearrangement uses TRBV5-6 and TRBJ1-5; TRBD1 might be the D (6 bases). The CDR3 sequence is 14 residues long. Per germline, CDR1 SGHDT and CDR2 YYEEEE. The V end lost 5 bases, the J end lost 2 bases, and 11 bases lay between the germline ends. CDR3 residues: CASSLQGRNQPQHF. For the CDR3, the DNA is TGTGCCAGCAGTCTACAGGGACGCAATCAGCCCCAGCATTTT.

In this sample, this clone turned up a few times. J is TRBJ2-5 and V is TRBV7-3; 7 bases map to TRBD2. This CDR3 is 16 amino acids long. V lost 5 bases to trimming and J lost 1 base; unmatched junction nucleotides: 10. Germline lookup yields CDR1 SGHTA and CDR2 FQGTGA. CDR3 sequence reads: CASSPHGGKPQETQYF. CDR3 nucleotide sequence: TGTGCCAGCAGCCCACACGGGGGGAAACCCCAAGAGACCCAGTACTTC.

The chain has TRBV11-2 and TRBJ2-3, with 16 nucleotides matching TRBD2. CDR1 is SGHAT and CDR2 is FQNNGV in the germline V gene. V was pared by 4 bases and J by 8 bases, with 12 bases of the junction left unmatched. This CDR3 is 18 amino acids long. The CDR3 sequence is CASSSPPGLAGGRGTQYF. CDR3 sequence (DNA): TGTGCCAGCAGCTCACCCCCGGGACTAGCGGGGGGGCGCGGTACGCAGTATTTT. The variable domain in full, with the rest retrieved from reference TRBV11-2 and TRBJ2-3, is EAGVAQSPRYKIIEKRQSVAFWCNPISGHATLYWYQQILGQGPKLLIQFQNNGVVDDSQLPKDRFSAERLKGVDSTLKIQPAKLEDSAVYLCASSSPPGLAGGRGTQYFGPGTRLTVL.

Comments on this clone: Mismatch with germline at one junction end may stem from a read error. V gene TRBV4-2 combines with J gene TRBJ2-1, with 9 bases identical to TRBD2. The CDR3 totals 15 residues. Germline V gene lookup returns CDR1 LGHNA and CDR2 YNFKEQ. The CDR3 DNA sequence: TGTGCCAGCAGCCCCCTGGCGCGGGGGGGCAATCAGCAGTTCTTC. Amino acid sequence: CASSPLARGGNQQFF.

The chain employs TRBV18 and TRBJ2-1; 8 bases agree with TRBD1. Germline V gives CDR1 KGHSH, CDR2 LQKENI. With V trimmed by 3 bases and J by 3 bases, 7 bases remained unmatched. The CDR3 runs 16 residues. Written as DNA, the CDR3 is TGTGCCAGCTCACCGGGGACAGGAGACCTCTACAATGAGCAGTTCTTC. Amino acids: CASSPGTGDLYNEQFF. Variable domain in full (rest from reference TRBV18 and TRBJ2-1): NAGVMQNPRHLVRRRGQEARLRCSPMKGHSHVYWYRQLPEEGLKFMVYLQKENIIDESGMPKERFSAEFPKEGPSILRIQQVVRGDSAAYFCASSPGTGDLYNEQFFGPGTRLTVL.

The gene calls are TRBV4-2 and TRBJ1-4; D gene ambiguous. This CDR3 has 15 amino acids. Germline loops: CDR1 LGHNA, CDR2 YNFKEQ. The germline V and J ends were trimmed by 4 bases and 8 bases, with 17 bases remaining between them. CDR3 nucleotides: TGTGCCAGCAGCCTAGAAGCCCCACACGGGGAAAAACTGTTTTTT. Translation gives CASSLEAPHGEKLFF.

This sequence joins TRBV2 and TRBJ2-2; tentatively, D is TRBD1 (5 bases). This CDR3 has 15 amino acids. Trimming took off 7 bases at V and 3 bases at J, with 15 bases between the two ends. The germline CDR1 and CDR2 sequences are SNHLY and FYNNEI. CDR3 protein: CASTGPPGHTGELFF. The DNA of the CDR3 is TGTGCCAGCACTGGGCCTCCAGGGCACACCGGGGAGCTGTTTTTT. The variable domain in full, with the rest retrieved from reference TRBV2 and TRBJ2-2, is EPEVTQTPSHQVTQMGQEVILRCVPISNHLYFYWYRQILGQKVEFLVSFYNNEISEKSEIFDDQFSVERPDGSNFTLKIRSTKLEDSAMYFCASTGPPGHTGELFFGEGSRLTVL.

The chain uses TRBV9 and TRBJ2-1, with 9 positions matching TRBD1. V dropped 3 bases and J dropped 0; count of bases not matched to a gene: 10. Germline lookup yields CDR1 SGDLS and CDR2 YYNGEE. This CDR3 is 18 amino acids long. In DNA form, the CDR3 reads TGTGCCAGCAGCGCCGGGACAGGGCCTTCCCTCTCCTACAATGAGCAGTTCTTC. It is translated as CASSAGTGPSLSYNEQFF. The variable domain in full, with the rest retrieved from reference TRBV9 and TRBJ2-1, is DSGVTQTPKHLITATGQRVTLRCSPRSGDLSVYWYQQSLDQGLQFLIQYYNGEERAKGNILERFSAQQFPDLHSELNLSSLELGDSALYFCASSAGTGPSLSYNEQFFGPGTRLTVL.

This chain uses TRBV6-2 or TRBV6-3 with TRBJ1-4; 7 bases are a match to TRBD1. Germline values: CDR1 MNHEY, CDR2 SVGEGT. The J segment lost 8 bases and the V segment lost 1 base, leaving 4 bases of the junction unmatched. The CDR3 has 14 residues. The CDR3, as DNA: TGTGCCAGCAGTTACTTCGGGACAGACGAAAAACTGTTTTTT. Translated: CASSYFGTDEKLFF.

The rearrangement uses TRBV7-8 and TRBJ2-1, with a weak D call TRBD2 (7 bases). This CDR3 has 15 amino acids. Germline CDR1 SGHVS, CDR2 FQNEAQ. The CDR3 nucleotides read TGTGCAGGGGCGGGGGCGACGAGCTCCTACAATGAGCAGTTCTTC. It is translated as CAGAGATSSYNEQFF.

A single count supports this clone. The chain uses TRBV6-5 and TRBJ1-1; D is ambiguous. The germline V and J ends were trimmed by 4 bases and 11 bases, with 14 bases remaining between them. Germline-derived CDR1 and CDR2 are MNHEY and SVGAGI. This CDR3 has 12 amino acids. Here the CDR3 DNA reads TGTGCCAGCAGTTCAAACTCGAAGAGGGCTTTCTTT. Translating it yields CASSSNSKRAFF.

V gene TRBV5-1 combines with J gene TRBJ1-3; D gene ambiguous. Germline-derived CDR1 and CDR2 are SGHRS and YFSETQ. Trimming left V 4 bases short and J 4 bases short, with 12 bases between. The CDR3 length is 14 residues. The CDR3, as DNA: TGCGCCAGCAGCAGCCTCGATGCAGGAAACACCATATATTTT. Protein sequence: CASSSLDAGNTIYF.

The CDR3, as DNA: TGTGCCAGCAGCTTTTCGCGGTGGGCGAACACCGGGGAGCTGTTTTTT. This encodes CASSFSRWANTGELFF. The chain employs TRBV5-5 and TRBJ2-2; D not resolved. Germline-derived CDR1 and CDR2 are SGHKS and YYEKEE (reference sequence). The V gene lost 2 bases and the J gene lost 0 bases, with 11 bases spanning the gap. The CDR3 consists of 16 residues.

The J gene is TRBJ1-1, the V gene TRBV5-1; a possible D gene is TRBD1 (6 bases). CDR3 length: 14 amino acids. Germline CDR1 is SGHRS and CDR2 is YFSETQ. The V and J ends lost 2 bases and 4 bases respectively, with 12 bases between them. CDR3 protein: CASSLQGWGTEAFF. The CDR3 DNA reads as TGCGCCAGCAGCTTACAGGGTTGGGGCACTGAAGCTTTCTTT.